The 14 T cell receptor beta chains reported below all come from one sample, sequenced in a study of human T cells and chemical hapten exposure. MiXCR, run by TCRdb on the RACE reads, gives a single entry per CDR3 protein. The sample has 75,000 to 95,000 distinct CDR3 sequences, 12% seen once. Indicated time point: patch test 1, 2 weeks after DPC sensitization. Treatment specified: therapeutic diphenylcyclopropenone sensitization with weekly scalp DPC. Sequenced material: whole blood, taken in connection with sensitization to the hapten diphenylcyclopropenone (DPC). The receptors derive from a woman in her fifties or sixties with alopecia areata. Some clones in this sample may be carry-over from other donors' samples.

This clonotype occurred a few times. V gene TRBV29-1 combines with J gene TRBJ1-2; D unresolved. The CDR3 sequence is 15 residues long. In germline, CDR1 is SQVTM, CDR2 ANQGSEA. The CDR3 coding sequence is TGCAGTCCAAACGATCCGAGCCTGGGAAACTATGGCTACACCTTC. Amino acids: CSPNDPSLGNYGYTF.

The table lists this clonotype with many counts. The chain joins TRBV10-2 to TRBJ1-6; TRBD1 agrees at 9 bases. CDR3 size: 13 residues. The germline gives CDR1 WSHSY, CDR2 SAAADI. J gave up 10 bases and V 4 bases, and 2 bases lay outside the gene matches. The CDR3 reads CASSGTGVSPLHF. Written as DNA, the CDR3 is TGCGCCAGCAGTGGGACAGGGGTCTCACCCCTCCACTTT.

This clonotype was detected many times. The chain couples TRBV18 to TRBJ2-5; 10 nucleotides agree with TRBD1. Germline lookup yields CDR1 KGHSH and CDR2 LQKENI. The CDR3 length is 16 residues. The junction had 10 bases not matched to a gene; V was cut back by 3 bases and J by 6 bases. CDR3 in DNA: TGTGCCAGCTCACCGCAGGAGACAGGGGGCATACAGACCCAGTACTTC. Translation: CASSPQETGGIQTQYF.

This clonotype has a count of ten or more. The chain employs TRBV28 and TRBJ1-6; the match to TRBD1 covers 8 bases. The V gene end was trimmed by 4 bases and the J gene end by 5 bases; junction bases not matched to a gene: 7. The germline V gene has CDR1 MDHEN and CDR2 SYDVKM. The CDR3 sequence is 16 residues long. The CDR3 region has the DNA TGTGCCAGCAGTTACCAGGGGGCCGGGAATAATTCACCCCTCCACTTT. Protein: CASSYQGAGNNSPLHF.

The chain has TRBV6-2 or TRBV6-3 and TRBJ1-2; D uncertain. CDR3 length: 11 residues. Trimming took 8 bases from V and 4 from J, leaving 8 bases between them. CDR1 and CDR2 (germline): MNHEY, SVGEGT. The CDR3 sequence is CASSTAYGYTF. DNA of the CDR3: TGTGCCAGCTCGACGGCCTATGGCTACACCTTC.

This clonotype was seen repeatedly, ten times or more. V is TRBV4-2 and J is TRBJ1-4; TRBD1 is a possible D gene (6 bases). The CDR3 extends over 16 amino acids. The V and J ends lost 0 bases and 2 bases respectively, with 10 bases between them. In germline, CDR1 is LGHNA, CDR2 YNFKEQ. The chain's CDR3 is CASSQDLGQTNEKLFF. CDR3 bases: TGTGCCAGCAGCCAAGATCTAGGACAGACTAATGAAAAACTGTTTTTT.

This clonotype was observed at least ten times. V usage is TRBV30 and J usage is TRBJ2-3; D may be TRBD1 (6 bases). V lost 0 bases and J lost 0, with 10 bases in between. The CDR3 length is 15 residues. The germline gives CDR1 GTSNPN, CDR2 SVGIG (reference sequence). The CDR3, as DNA: TGTGCCTGGAGTGTAGACAGGCAAAGCACAGATACGCAGTATTTT. Translating gives CAWSVDRQSTDTQYF.

This clonotype appeared a few times. This chain uses TRBV30 with TRBJ1-5; 8 bases agree with TRBD1. Germline lookup yields CDR1 GTSNPN and CDR2 SVGIG (reference sequence). The junction had 4 bases not matched to a gene; V was cut back by 2 bases and J by 7 bases. The CDR3 sequence is 13 residues long. In DNA, the CDR3 is TGTGCCTGGAGTCTACAGGGGGGACAGCCCCAGCATTTT. The encoded protein is CAWSLQGGQPQHF. Using reference TRBV30 and TRBJ1-5 for the parts outside the CDR3, the full variable domain is SQTIHQWPATLVQPVGSPLSLECTVEGTSNPNLYWYRQAAGRGLQLLFYSVGIGQISSEVPQNLSASRPQDRQFILSSKKLLLSDSGFYLCAWSLQGGQPQHFGDGTRLSIL.

This clonotype was picked up a small number of times. It may be a read error: a sequence one base away is much more abundant. This rearrangement joins TRBV6-5 to TRBJ2-7; D perhaps matches TRBD1 (6 bases). Germline lookup yields CDR1 MNHEY and CDR2 SVGAGI. Trimming removed 2 bases from V and 4 bases from J, with 9 bases in between. The CDR3 covers 13 residues. The CDR3 nucleotides are TGTGCCAGCAGTTACCGACAGGATTACGAGCAGTACTTC. It is translated as CASSYRQDYEQYF.

This clonotype was seen many times. This chain uses TRBV20-1 with TRBJ2-7; 7 positions agree with TRBD2. Trimming took 4 bases from V and 2 from J; bases not matched to a gene: 11. The CDR3 covers 15 residues. Germline V gene data show CDR1 as DFQATT and CDR2 as SNEGSKA (reference sequence). The chain's CDR3 is CSAIDPPSGTYEQYF. As DNA, the CDR3 is TGCAGTGCTATCGACCCGCCTAGCGGCACCTACGAGCAGTACTTC.

In its sample, this clonotype was seen many times. This chain joins TRBV29-1 and TRBJ2-3; weak D call: TRBD2 (5 bases). V was trimmed by 3 bases and J by 8 bases, leaving 21 bases between them. The CDR3 extends over 15 amino acids. Germline-derived CDR1 and CDR2 are SQVTM and ANQGSEA. The CDR3 nucleotides read TGCAGCGTTGATAGATCCGCAATGAGGAGCGGTACGCAGTATTTT. This gives the protein CSVDRSAMRSGTQYF.

The table lists this clonotype with a few counts. The V and J genes are TRBV5-6 and TRBJ1-4; TRBD1 matches at 11 bases. CDR1 SGHDT and CDR2 YYEEEE come from the germline V gene. The CDR3 is made up of 15 amino acids. The V gene end was trimmed by 4 bases and the J gene end by 6 bases; junction bases not matched to a gene: 5. CDR3 residues: CASSPGQGADEKLFF. The CDR3 DNA is TGTGCCAGCAGCCCTGGACAGGGGGCAGATGAAAAACTGTTTTTT.

This clonotype came up many times. The chain has TRBV7-8 and TRBJ2-1; D is unclear. Trimming cost V 5 bases and J 7 bases, with 9 bases left between them. CDR3 length: 12 amino acids. Germline V gives CDR1 SGHVS, CDR2 FQNEAQ. As DNA, the CDR3 is TGTGCCAGCAGCCCAACCCTTAATGAGCAGTTCTTC. Translation gives CASSPTLNEQFF. Filled out from reference TRBV7-8 and TRBJ2-1, the complete variable domain reads GAGVSQSPRYKVAKRGQDVALRCDPISGHVSLFWYQQALGQGPEFLTYFQNEAQLDKSGLPSDRFFAERPEGSVSTLKIQRTQQEDSAVYLCASSPTLNEQFFGPGTRLTVL.

This sequence joins TRBV10-3 and TRBJ1-1; no reliable D call. The ends were cut back, 8 bases at V and 3 bases at J, with 13 bases in the middle. The CDR3 is made up of 13 amino acids. CDR1 and CDR2 from the germline V gene are ENHRY and SYGVKD. The CDR3, as DNA: TGTGCCATCGAAGACACACCGTACACTGAAGCTTTCTTT. Its translation is CAIEDTPYTEAFF.